The 14 T cell receptor beta chains given below trace back to one sample, sequenced in a study of beta chain features in type 1 diabetes. Sequenced material consisted of expressed TCRB transcripts (all of the isolated RNA was reverse transcribed). Using immunoSEQ multiplex PCR, the repertoire was profiled, and TCRdb retains in-frame clones only, with some absent. The data show 970,000 or so clones, 17% seen once. The sample taken for sequencing was naive CD4+ T cells from blood. The receptors stem from a woman younger than 35 in good health.

V and J are TRBV7-2 and TRBJ2-1; possibly TRBD2 for D (5 bases). Germline V lookup: CDR1 SGHTA, CDR2 FQGNSA. V lost 1 base to trimming and J lost 4 bases, with 8 bases between them. This CDR3 is built from 14 residues. This chain's CDR3 is CASSLDAGYNEQFF. Written as DNA, the CDR3 is TGTGCCAGCAGCTTAGACGCGGGTTACAATGAGCAGTTCTTC.

This clone has only a few counts. V usage is TRBV7-2 and J usage is TRBJ2-1; tentatively, D is TRBD1 (6 bases). With 0 bases removed from V and 0 bases from J, the gap between germline ends came to 12 bases. CDR1 SGHTA and CDR2 FQGNSA come from the germline V gene. The CDR3 runs 17 residues. The CDR3 region is CASSLAGTPSSYNEQFF. The CDR3 DNA reads as TGTGCCAGCAGCTTAGCGGGGACACCGAGCTCCTACAATGAGCAGTTCTTC.

Only a few counts were recorded for this clone. The same CDR3 can be traced to other DNA sequences in this sample. This chain uses TRBV6-6 with TRBJ2-7; D unresolved. The germline V gene encodes CDR1 MNHNY and CDR2 SVGAGI (reference sequence). V shed 2 bases and J shed 1 base, with 6 bases lying between them. CDR3 length: 13 residues. The CDR3 protein is CASSYRSSYEQYF. CDR3 DNA sequence: TGTGCCAGCAGTTACAGGTCATCCTACGAGCAGTACTTC.

This sequence joins TRBV2 and TRBJ2-2; perhaps TRBD2 as D (5 bases). CDR3 length: 13 residues. V dropped 6 bases and J dropped 7 bases, with 12 bases sitting between them. Per germline, CDR1 SNHLY and CDR2 FYNNEI. For the CDR3, the DNA is TGTGCCAGCAGCCCCGTGAGGGTCGGGGAGCTGTTTTTT. This gives the protein CASSPVRVGELFF.

This chain joins TRBV6-1 and TRBJ2-5; 7 nucleotides align to TRBD2. The J segment lost 5 bases and the V segment lost 4 bases, leaving 4 bases of the junction unmatched. The CDR3 loop spans 13 amino acids. CDR1 and CDR2 (germline): MNHNS, SASEGT. The CDR3 coding sequence is TGTGCCAGCAGTGTGGGGGGGATTGAGACCCAGTACTTC. It translates to CASSVGGIETQYF.

This clone has just one count. The chain employs TRBV4-2 and TRBJ2-7, with 8 bases that match TRBD1. The CDR3 sequence is 16 residues long. Unmatched junction bases numbered 7, after V lost 3 bases and J lost 0 bases. Germline CDR1 and CDR2: LGHNA and YNFKEQ. The DNA of the CDR3 is TGTGCCAGCAGCCACTCCCGACAGGGGAGCTCCTACGAGCAGTACTTC. Translated, it gives CASSHSRQGSSYEQYF.

This clone was found a few times. The rearrangement links TRBV18 to TRBJ2-1; D gene uncertain. CDR1 KGHSH and CDR2 LQKENI come from the germline V gene. The CDR3 contains 14 residues. V shed 4 bases and J shed 8 bases, with 15 bases lying between them. The CDR3 DNA reads TGTGCCAGCTCACTCACGACGTGGGTCCATGAGCAGTTCTTC. Amino acid sequence: CASSLTTWVHEQFF. Variable domain in full (rest from reference TRBV18 and TRBJ2-1): NAGVMQNPRHLVRRRGQEARLRCSPMKGHSHVYWYRQLPEEGLKFMVYLQKENIIDESGMPKERFSAEFPKEGPSILRIQQVVRGDSAAYFCASSLTTWVHEQFFGPGTRLTVL.

The V and J genes are TRBV5-1 and TRBJ2-5, with 15 bases identical to TRBD2. The end of the DNA fits TRBJ2-7 better, so the J call may be wrong. The CDR3 contains 15 residues. Germline V gene sequence: CDR1 SGHRS, CDR2 YFSETQ. In DNA form, the CDR3 reads TGCGCCAGCAGCCCGGGACTAGCGGGAGGCGACGAGCAGTACTTC. It specifies CASSPGLAGGDEQYF.

This clone was counted only a few times. J is TRBJ2-7 and V is TRBV5-1; perhaps TRBD1 as D (7 bases). The CDR3 spans 19 residues. V shed 3 bases and J shed 1 base, with 26 bases lying between them. Germline values: CDR1 SGHRS, CDR2 YFSETQ. The CDR3 nucleotides read TGCGCCAGCAGCTCCCGGGTTGCTGGCGGGACAGTGAGATCCTACGAGCAGTACTTC. Translating gives CASSSRVAGGTVRSYEQYF.

This clone has only a few counts. V usage is TRBV7-9 and J usage is TRBJ1-4; 7 bases match TRBD1. The CDR3 length is 14 residues. V lost 5 bases, J lost 8 bases, and 8 bases stayed unmatched. Looked up from germline, CDR1 is SEHNR and CDR2 is FQNEAQ (reference sequence). Written as DNA, the CDR3 is TGTGCCAGCAGCCTACAGGGGATCTTCGAAAAACTGTTTTTT. Residues: CASSLQGIFEKLFF.

This clone was picked up a small number of times. The rearrangement links TRBV27 to TRBJ2-7; 7 positions match TRBD1. The CDR3 is made up of 14 amino acids. Germline lookup yields CDR1 MNHEY and CDR2 SMNVEV (reference sequence). V lost 4 bases to trimming and J lost 2 bases; unmatched junction nucleotides: 5. As DNA, the CDR3 is TGTGCCAGCAGTTCCGGGACAGCAGCCTACGAGCAGTACTTC. This gives the protein CASSSGTAAYEQYF.

This chain joins TRBV7-2 and TRBJ2-5; 7 positions match TRBD2. This CDR3 spans 17 amino acids. Germline V gives CDR1 SGHTA, CDR2 FQGNSA. V lost 0 bases and J lost 1; bases outside the gene matches: 8. The CDR3 nucleotides read TGTGCCAGCAGCTTAGCGGCTAGCGGAGGAACCCAAGAGACCCAGTACTTC. Its translation: CASSLAASGGTQETQYF.

This clone was observed a single time. The chain recombines TRBV2 with TRBJ1-1; 9 bases agree with TRBD1. CDR1 is SNHLY, CDR2 FYNNEI, per germline. The CDR3 is made up of 14 amino acids. The trim removed 5 bases at V and 7 bases at J, leaving 8 bases unmatched. The chain's CDR3 is CASSPDRGYGEAFF. CDR3 DNA: TGTGCCAGCAGTCCCGACAGGGGGTACGGTGAAGCTTTCTTT.

This clone has only a few counts. The rearrangement links TRBV11-3 to TRBJ2-1, with D unclear. V was pared by 5 bases and J by 9 bases, with 11 bases between. Germline lookup yields CDR1 SGHNT and CDR2 YENEEA. The CDR3 is 12 residues long. The DNA of the CDR3 is TGTGCCAGCAGCGCAAACCCCTCTGAGCAGTTCTTC. It is translated as CASSANPSEQFF.